The source of this T cell receptor (beta chain) is a study of blood T cell repertoires in COVID-19. Study context: Sample material is recorded as cDNA or gDNA derived from T cells, B-cell-depleted T cells, or PBMCs.

V was clipped by 0 bases and J by 5 bases; unmatched bases: 7. The CDR3 contains 16 residues. The germline V gene has CDR1 PRHDT and CDR2 FYEKMQ (reference sequence). The assay was immunoSEQ multiplex PCR, and TCRdb's table has in-frame clones only and misses some. This table holds roughly 160,000 clones, about 85% found once. This sequence joins TRBV13 and TRBJ2-3; 8 nucleotides agree with TRBD1. Sequencing was done on a sample of peripheral blood. The sequence was obtained from a man in his sixties with acute or convalescent COVID-19. Written as DNA, the CDR3 is TGTGCCAGCAGCTTAGGCGGGCCAGGGGGCAAAGATACGCAGTATTTT. This encodes CASSLGGPGGKDTQYF.